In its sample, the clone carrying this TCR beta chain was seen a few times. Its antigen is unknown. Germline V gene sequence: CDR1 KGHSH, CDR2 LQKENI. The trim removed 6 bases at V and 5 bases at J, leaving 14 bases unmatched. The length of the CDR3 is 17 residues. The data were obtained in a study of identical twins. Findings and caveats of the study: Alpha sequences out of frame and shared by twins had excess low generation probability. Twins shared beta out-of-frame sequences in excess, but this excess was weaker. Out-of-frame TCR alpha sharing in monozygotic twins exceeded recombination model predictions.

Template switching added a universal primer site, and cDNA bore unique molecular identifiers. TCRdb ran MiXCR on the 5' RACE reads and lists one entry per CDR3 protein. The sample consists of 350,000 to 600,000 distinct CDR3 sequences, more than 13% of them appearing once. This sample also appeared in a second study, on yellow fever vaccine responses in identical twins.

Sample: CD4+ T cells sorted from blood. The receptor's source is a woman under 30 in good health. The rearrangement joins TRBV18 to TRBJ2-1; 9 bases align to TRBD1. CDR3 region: CASSSSAGTGSHNEQFF. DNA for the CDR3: TGTGCCAGCTCGTCCTCTGCCGGGACAGGGTCCCACAATGAGCAGTTCTTC.